This T cell receptor beta chain was profiled in a study of shared clonotypes between healthy human individuals. The germline V gene has CDR1 SGHNT and CDR2 YENEEA. The V and J ends lost 5 bases and 4 bases respectively, with 12 bases between them. This CDR3 spans 14 amino acids. The repertoire was sequenced with immunoSEQ multiplex PCR; TCRdb's copy has only in-frame clones and lacks some. The data contain hundreds of thousands of clones, around 67% of them singletons. This clone has more than one count but fewer than ten. Other DNA sequences from this sample encode an identical CDR3 as well. Sequencing was done on a sample of memory CD4+ T cells sorted from blood. The subset is: CD45RA-negative fraction. This chain joins TRBV11-3 and TRBJ2-1; D may be TRBD2 (6 bases). The clonotype originates from a young woman in good health. The CDR3 sequence is CASSRAGGYNEQFF. CDR3 DNA: TGTGCCAGCAGCAGAGCGGGCGGATACAATGAGCAGTTCTTC.